This T cell receptor beta chain is drawn from a study of cytomegalovirus exposure and HLA in healthy donors. With 60 Vbeta and 13 Jbeta primers, the PCR was carried out. Assay: immunoSEQ multiplex PCR; the TCRdb copy retains only in-frame clones and omits some. Here the sample spans about 190,000 clones, under 85% being singletons. The ends were cut back, 4 bases at V and 8 bases at J, with 17 bases in the middle. The CDR3 has 14 amino acids. CDR1 LNHDA and CDR2 SQIVND come from the germline V gene (reference sequence). The study, taken as a whole, reports: Being indistinguishable, some V segments were excluded, TRBV6-2 and TRBV6-3 among them. A later analysis linked a missense variant in DCLRE1C to the trimming of TCR beta V and J genes.

To note about this clone: The antigen is unknown.

The source of this sequence is a woman under 30 in good health and CMV-seronegative. The sequencing sample was made of PBMCs. The chain links TRBV19 to TRBJ1-2; no reliable D call. The CDR3 DNA follows: TGTGCCAGTAGTACCCCGGGGAGGGATCTGGGCTACACCTTC. Its translation is CASSTPGRDLGYTF. The entire variable domain, with the rest obtained from reference TRBV19 and TRBJ1-2, is as follows: DGGITQSPKYLFRKEGQNVTLSCEQNLNHDAMYWYRQDPGQGLRLIYYSQIVNDFQKGDIAEGYSVSREKKESFPLTVTSAQKNPTAFYLCASSTPGRDLGYTFGSGTRLTVV.